This T cell receptor (beta chain) was obtained from a study of Graves' ophthalmopathy and Graves' hyperthyroidism. Moderate-to-severe activity, CAS ≥3, NOSPECS ≥4 and duration under 3 months were recorded for donors with ophthalmopathy. No donor had other autoimmune disease, uncontrolled infection, pregnancy or lactation. Symptoms, serum thyroxine and TRAb, thyroid ultrasound, and orbital computed tomography formed the diagnostic basis. The PBMC fraction was derived from under 11 ml of fresh peripheral blood. This clonotype was picked up a small number of times. The study amplified TCR beta CDR3 regions using RNA transcripts. An initial RT-PCR round employing HTBI primers preceded a second-round multiplex PCR. MiXCR, applied by TCRdb to the multiplex PCR reads, yields one record per CDR3 protein. The sample lists 200,000 to 300,000 distinct CDR3 sequences, 45% occurring once. Germline loops: CDR1 SEHNR, CDR2 FQNEAQ (reference sequence). This CDR3 region has 15 residues. Trimming removed 1 base from V and 1 base from J, with 10 bases in between.

The receptor's source is an adult man with Graves' ophthalmopathy. Sequencing used peripheral blood. The chain couples TRBV7-9 to TRBJ1-1; D possibly corresponds to TRBD1 (5 bases). CDR3 loop: CASSLDRGENTEAFF. CDR3 bases: TGTGCCAGCAGCTTAGATCGGGGGGAGAACACTGAAGCTTTCTTT.